This TCR beta chain was recovered during a study of T cells in women clearing cervical HPV infection. Across the whole study: Cases were women with histologically confirmed HPV16-related CIN3 or worse, including a couple of invasive cancers.

Study-wide findings and caveats: Repertoire richness, not evenness, was significantly elevated in CIN3+ cases versus controls.

Genomic DNA, averaging around 1,200 ng per sample, yielded TCR beta CDR3 via immunoSEQ. Profiling relied on immunoSEQ multiplex PCR, and the TCRdb table lists in-frame clones only, not all of them. The sample table includes about 48,000 clones. To note about this clone: What it binds is not known. The CDR3 extends 3 residues past the end of the read, so its final part is completed from the germline J gene.

V was clipped by 6 bases and J by 4 bases, with 15 bases between them. The CDR3 totals 14 residues. Germline lookup yields CDR1 DFQATT and CDR2 SNEGSKA (reference sequence). The J gene is TRBJ1-4, the V gene TRBV20-1, with D tentatively TRBD1 (5 bases). Material for sequencing was blood buffy coat. This TCR came from a woman aged 18-69 years with a cervical HPV16 infection that either progressed to CIN3+ or cleared (not recorded which). CDR3 DNA, as far as it was read: TGCAGTGCCCACCCCCAGGGAAGTAATGAAAAA. It translates to CSAHPQGSNEK. The CDR3, in full, reads CSAHPQGSNEKLFF.